These T cell receptor beta chains were read from a single sample in a study of T cells in Graves' hyperthyroidism and ophthalmopathy. TCRdb used MiXCR to reprocess the multiplex PCR reads, holding one entry per CDR3 protein. The sample consists of 300,000 to 350,000 distinct CDR3 sequences, roughly 18% of them appearing once. Sequences were obtained from blood. These receptors all come from a woman between 50 and 59 years old with Graves' hyperthyroidism. Both conserved end residues are part of each CDR3. The D gene is left open where the match is weak. Size values are once, few and many counts, or a class for expanded clones, and some rows have none.

- | TRBJ1-2 | TRBV7-6 | - | TGTGCCAGCAGCTCGGCTTCCTGGGGATCTGGCTACACCTTC | CASSSASWGSGYTF
- | TRBJ1-4 | TRBV2 | - | TGTGCCAGCAGACCGGACTCGGCAAAACTGTTTTTT | CASRPDSAKLFF
- | TRBJ1-2 | TRBV28 | few | TGTGCCAGCAGTTTACCCCAGCCCCCTTATGGCTACACCTTC | CASSLPQPPYGYTF
- | TRBJ2-6 | TRBV7-8 | many | TGTGCCAGCAGACCGACGGCCGGTAGTGGGGCCAACGTCCTGACTTTC | CASRPTAGSGANVLTF
TRBD2 | TRBJ2-1 | TRBV6-2/TRBV6-3 | many | TGTGCCAGCAGTCCTCGAGTTGGGCTAGCGGGAGTATATGAGCAGTTCTTC | CASSPRVGLAGVYEQFF
- | TRBJ1-1 | TRBV5-1 | many | TGCGCCAGCAGCTTGGGTAACAGGACGAACACTGAAGCTTTCTTT | CASSLGNRTNTEAFF
TRBD1 | TRBJ2-5 | TRBV3-1 | - | TGTGCCAGCAGCCAAGAAGGGACAGGTCGGGAGACCCAGTACTTC | CASSQEGTGRETQYF
- | TRBJ1-6 | TRBV3-1 | many | TGTGCCAGCAGCCAAGGGACAGCAAGCTCCTATAATTCACCCCTCCACTTT | CASSQGTASSYNSPLHF
TRBD2 | TRBJ2-5 | TRBV10-3 | - | TGTGCCATCAGTGAGGCGGCGGGGGGCCGAGAGACCCAGTACTTC | CAISEAAGGRETQYF
TRBD2 | TRBJ2-1 | TRBV11-2 | many | TGTGCCAGCAGCCCTTCGGTGTTGCGGGAGGACCATGATGAGCAGTTCTTC | CASSPSVLREDHDEQFF
TRBD2 | TRBJ2-1 | TRBV2 | few | TGTGCCAGCAGTGAAGCACTAGCGCGGAGCTCCTACAATGAGCAGTTCTTC | CASSEALARSSYNEQFF
TRBD1 | TRBJ1-1 | TRBV20-1 | - | TGCAGTGCTAGAGAAGGCTTCGGGGAGGGGGCGAACACTGAAGCTTTCTTT | CSAREGFGEGANTEAFF
TRBD2 | TRBJ2-7 | TRBV19 | - | TGTGCCAGTAGTACAGGACTAGCGGGAGGGAGCTCCTACAATGAGCAGTACTTC | CASSTGLAGGSSYNEQYF
- | TRBJ2-1 | TRBV5-1 | - | TGCGCCAGCAGCTTCCTCGGACGGTTCAATGAGCAGTTCTTC | CASSFLGRFNEQFF
- | TRBJ1-1 | TRBV18 | many | TGTGCCAGCTCACCACCCGGGCCGGGAATGGTGAACACTGAAGCTTTCTTT | CASSPPGPGMVNTEAFF
- | TRBJ2-2 | TRBV28 | - | TGTGCCAGCAGGCCCCGAGGGGCGGTCGGGGAGCTGTTTTTT | CASRPRGAVGELFF
- | TRBJ2-1 | TRBV27 | few | TGTGCCAGCAGTTTAATAGGGCCGGCCTACAATGAGCAGCTCTTC | CASSLIGPAYNEQLF
- | TRBJ1-4 | TRBV9 | - | TGTGCCAGCAGCGCCCCCGGCAGTCTTAATGAAAAACTGTTTTTT | CASSAPGSLNEKLFF
- | TRBJ2-1 | TRBV4-1 | few | TGCGCCAGCAGCCGGGGACTGGGAGTGAATGAGCAGTTCTTC | CASSRGLGVNEQFF
- | TRBJ2-1 | TRBV6-2/TRBV6-3 | few | TGTGCCAGCAGAAGGCCCATCCCCAGGGACTCCTACAATGAGCAGTTCTTC | CASRRPIPRDSYNEQFF
- | TRBJ2-3 | TRBV7-2 | many | TGTGCCAGCAGGGTAGCGGAGAGCACAGATACGCAGTATTTT | CASRVAESTDTQYF
- | TRBJ1-1 | TRBV6-1 | few | TGTGCCAGCATGCCGACCCTTTTAGGGCCTGAAGCTTTCTTT | CASMPTLLGPEAFF
TRBD2 | TRBJ2-7 | TRBV28 | many | TGTGCCAGCAGAGGACTAGGATTCGAGCAGTACTTC | CASRGLGFEQYF
TRBD2 | TRBJ2-7 | TRBV7-8 | - | TGTGCCAGCAGCACCCCCGGGACTAGCAGCGCCTACGAGCAGTACTTC | CASSTPGTSSAYEQYF
- | TRBJ2-5 | TRBV2 | many | TGTGCCAGCAGTGAAGAGGCCCTAGACGGGACCCAGTACTTC | CASSEEALDGTQYF
TRBD1 | TRBJ2-4 | TRBV5-1 | - | TGTACCAGCAGTGGACCCAGGGGGTGGAACATTCAGTACTTC | CTSSGPRGWNIQYF
- | TRBJ2-1 | TRBV18 | - | TGTGCCAGCTCACTGAGGCTGGGGGGGCGCGACAATGAGCAGTTCTTC | CASSLRLGGRDNEQFF
- | TRBJ1-5 | TRBV6-1 | many | TGTGCCAGCAGGCCGGGGCCCTATAGCAATCAGCCCCAGCATTTT | CASRPGPYSNQPQHF
TRBD1 | TRBJ2-1 | TRBV5-1 | - | TGCGCCAGCAGCTTCTTACAGGGGAACAACAATGAGCAGTTCTTC | CASSFLQGNNNEQFF
TRBD2 | TRBJ2-5 | TRBV27 | many | TGTGCCAGCAGTTCTTCAGCGGGAGGGCTGGAAGAGACCCAGTACTTC | CASSSSAGGLEETQYF
TRBD1 | TRBJ2-3 | TRBV28 | - | TGTGCCAGCAGTTCAGCTAAGACAGGGAATGTAATGGGAGATACGCAGTATTTT | CASSSAKTGNVMGDTQYF
TRBD1 | TRBJ2-3 | TRBV20-1 | many | TGCAGTGCTACCGGACAGGAGGTCGTTACAGATACGCAGTATTTT | CSATGQEVVTDTQYF
TRBD2 | TRBJ2-1 | TRBV20-1 | many | TGCAGTGCCCCCGTAGGAGCGGGGGGGCACAATGAGCAGTTCTTC | CSAPVGAGGHNEQFF
- | TRBJ2-1 | TRBV28 | - | TGTGCCAGCAGTTTGTTCATTAACAATGAGCAGTTCTTC | CASSLFINNEQFF
- | TRBJ2-5 | TRBV30 | many | TGTGCCTGGAGTGTTGGAGGTCCAGTCCGCCAGACCCAGTACTTC | CAWSVGGPVRQTQYF
- | TRBJ1-3 | TRBV6-6 | - | TGTGCCAGCAGTTACTCCCCAGGGGTCTCTGGAAACACCATATATTTT | CASSYSPGVSGNTIYF
- | TRBJ1-1 | TRBV12-3/TRBV12-4 | - | TGTGCCAGCACCTTCCCCGGGAGCTTCATCATTTTCTTT | CASTFPGSFIIFF
TRBD1 | TRBJ1-2 | TRBV12-3/TRBV12-4 | few | TGTGCCAGTTCTCCTAATGGACAGGAGTACTATGGCTACACCTTC | CASSPNGQEYYGYTF
- | TRBJ2-3 | TRBV5-6 | - | TGTGCCAGCAGCTTCGTTCGGGACCAGCTTACAGATACGCAGTATTTT | CASSFVRDQLTDTQYF
TRBD1 | TRBJ1-4 | TRBV18 | - | TGTGCCAGCTCACCACCGGGACAGGTAGGTGAAAAACTGTTTTTT | CASSPPGQVGEKLFF
TRBD2 | TRBJ2-1 | TRBV12-3/TRBV12-4 | many | TGTGCCAGCAGTTTAGGGCTCGGGAGGTCCTACAATGAGCAGTTCTTC | CASSLGLGRSYNEQFF
TRBD1 | TRBJ2-5 | TRBV6-1 | many | TGTGCCAGCAACGGACAGGGTGGAGAGACCCAGTACTTC | CASNGQGGETQYF
- | TRBJ2-2 | TRBV12-3/TRBV12-4 | few | TGTGCCAGCAGTTTATACGACGCCGCGAACACCGGGGAGCTGTTTTTT | CASSLYDAANTGELFF
- | TRBJ1-2 | TRBV29-1 | - | TGCAGCGTTGAAGTAGCGACCGCGGGGTTCGGTGGCTACACCTTC | CSVEVATAGFGGYTF
- | TRBJ1-1 | TRBV19 | - | TGTGCCAGTAGTATTTGGGGCGCGGACACTGAAGCTTTCTTT | CASSIWGADTEAFF
- | TRBJ2-7 | TRBV27 | - | TGTGCCAGCAGTTTCCCGATCTTGGGGGTCCGCACCTACGAGCAGTACTTC | CASSFPILGVRTYEQYF
- | TRBJ2-7 | TRBV7-9 | many | TGTGCCAGCAGCATCCCGAGCGGAGAAAGCTCCTACGAGCAGTACTTC | CASSIPSGESSYEQYF
- | TRBJ2-5 | TRBV20-1 | - | TGCAGTGCTAGAGCGGGGGGCCTTGGTGAGACCCAGTACTTC | CSARAGGLGETQYF
- | TRBJ1-5 | TRBV4-1 | - | TGCGCCAGCAGCCAAGAGCCGGGAGCCAGCAATCAGCCCCAGCATTTT | CASSQEPGASNQPQHF
TRBD1 | TRBJ1-3 | TRBV3-1 | - | TGTGCCAGCAGCGACAGGGCCGGAAACACCATATATTTT | CASSDRAGNTIYF
TRBD2 | TRBJ2-5 | TRBV20-1 | - | TGCAGTGCGTCCGGGGGGGGAGAGACCCAGTACTTC | CSASGGGETQYF
- | TRBJ2-5 | TRBV18 | - | TGTGCCAGCTCGCGAACTACCCAGGGCCAAGAGACCCAGTACTTC | CASSRTTQGQETQYF
- | TRBJ2-5 | TRBV14 | many | TGTGCCAGCAGCCAAGAAGACTCCCGGGAGACCCAGTACTTC | CASSQEDSRETQYF
TRBD2 | TRBJ2-3 | TRBV19 | - | TGTACAAGCGCTAGCGGGGGCACAGATACGCAGTATTTT | CTSASGGTDTQYF
- | TRBJ2-3 | TRBV6-6 | few | TGTGCCAGCAGTTACGGGTTCCCAGATACGCAGTATTTT | CASSYGFPDTQYF
- | TRBJ1-2 | TRBV10-3 | - | TGTGCCATCAGTGAAAATCTACAGGGACGGCTGGGGACCTTC | CAISENLQGRLGTF
- | TRBJ2-1 | TRBV12-3/TRBV12-4 | many | TGTGCCACCTCACAGGGTTCCTACAATGAGCAGTTCTTC | CATSQGSYNEQFF